Here is one T cell receptor beta chain with its context. These data originate in a study of blood T cell repertoires in COVID-19. The wider study: The study drew acute and convalescent COVID-19 samples from the United States, Italy and Spain. From T cells, B-cell-depleted T cells, or PBMCs came the material, which was cDNA or gDNA.

Original processing notes: Estimated nucleated cell counts came from reference gene primer amplification. Profiled with immunoSEQ multiplex PCR; TCRdb holds only in-frame clones, not every one. D and trimming were read from the DNA, whereas the V and J calls and clone size are those reported in that table. Altogether roughly 250,000 clones are present, approximately 82% being singletons, with the ten largest covering 4% to 6%. The trim removed 4 bases at V and 3 bases at J, leaving 5 bases unmatched. From germline, CDR1 is LNHDA and CDR2 SQIVND (reference sequence). This CDR3 comprises 14 residues. The J gene is TRBJ1-1, the V gene TRBV19, with 7 bases aligning to TRBD1. The clonotype was recovered from a woman of 80 years or more with active or convalescent COVID-19. The sequenced material came from peripheral blood. The CDR3 loop reads CASSTRDSYTEAFF. The CDR3 DNA reads as TGTGCCAGTAGTACCCGGGACAGCTACACTGAAGCTTTCTTT. The full variable domain, completed using reference TRBV19 and TRBJ1-1, is DGGITQSPKYLFRKEGQNVTLSCEQNLNHDAMYWYRQDPGQGLRLIYYSQIVNDFQKGDIAEGYSVSREKKESFPLTVTSAQKNPTAFYLCASSTRDSYTEAFFGQGTRLTVV.